This TCR beta chain emerged from a study of CD8 T cells in ankylosing spondylitis. Study conclusions and caveats: Earlier reports found some motif variants in synovial fluid and blood in reactive arthritis. With a CD8+ phenotype, disease-linked clones were relatively rare in peripheral blood.

Using quantitative 5'-RACE with molecular barcodes, the authors made TCR beta libraries. TCRdb reanalysed the 5' RACE reads using MiXCR and keeps one entry per CDR3 protein. In the table there are 340,000 or so distinct CDR3 sequences, around 15% of which are singletons. There are a few counts of this clonotype. Antigen: not known. The CDR3 is made up of 16 amino acids. Germline CDR1 reads MNHNS; CDR2 reads SASEGT. The trim removed 4 bases at V and 7 bases at J, leaving 12 bases unmatched. The clonotype originates from a male donor with ankylosing spondylitis or in good health (not recorded which). This rearrangement joins TRBV6-1 to TRBJ1-2; 10 bases match TRBD1. Sequenced input: blood, either unsorted or a sorted T cell fraction (not recorded which). CDR3 loop: CASSAGTGEWLAGYTF. CDR3 DNA: TGTGCCAGCAGTGCCGGGACAGGGGAGTGGCTCGCTGGCTACACCTTC.